These T cell receptor beta chains were read from a single sample in a study of T-cell reconstitution after alpha-beta-depleted transplantation in children. TCRdb reprocessed the PCR reads via MiXCR and lists one record per CDR3 protein. The sample shows about 830,000 distinct CDR3 sequences, 15% to 20% of them seen only once. Source: PBMCs, mostly from graft donor cells, taken 360 days after TCRalphabeta/CD19-depleted stem cell transplant. The receptor source for this set is a male patient under 18 who had a stem cell transplant for acute lymphoblastic leukemia, so the T cells may come from the graft donor. Each CDR3 is given with its conserved first and last residue. The D gene is left open where the match is weak. Clone size is not always given. Where it is, it says once, few, many or a class for expanded clones.

j_call	v_call	d_call	cdr3_length	clone_size	cdr3_aa	cdr3_nt
TRBJ2-2	TRBV24-1	TRBD1	16	many	CATSDFGTGNTGELFF	TGTGCCACCAGTGATTTCGGGACAGGGAACACCGGGGAGCTGTTTTTT
TRBJ2-5	TRBV27	TRBD1	15	NA	CASSGGTGGLWAQYF	TGTGCCAGCAGTGGGGGGACAGGGGGCCTATGGGCCCAGTACTTC
TRBJ2-1	TRBV9	TRBD2	14	NA	CASSEGLADNEQFF	TGTGCCAGCAGCGAGGGACTAGCGGATAATGAGCAGTTCTTC
TRBJ2-7	TRBV6-5	TRBD2	13	NA	CASSYDGTSGSSF	TGTGCCAGCAGTTACGACGGGACTAGCGGGAGCTCTTTC
TRBJ2-1	TRBV14	NA	18	few	CASSQDGHPWGAVGEQFF	TGTGCCAGCAGCCAAGATGGTCATCCGTGGGGGGCCGTGGGGGAGCAGTTCTTC
TRBJ2-1	TRBV5-5	NA	14	few	CASSLTELAPEQFF	TGTGCCAGCAGCTTGACCGAACTAGCACCCGAGCAGTTCTTC
TRBJ1-5	TRBV2	NA	14	NA	CASSENRGNQPQHF	TGTGCCAGCAGTGAGAACAGAGGGAATCAGCCCCAGCATTTT
TRBJ2-2	TRBV19	NA	14	NA	CASSVPQNTGELFF	TGTGCCAGTAGTGTCCCCCAGAACACCGGGGAGCTGTTTTTT
TRBJ2-7	TRBV27	NA	11	few	CASKSGFEQYF	TGTGCCAGCAAAAGCGGTTTTGAGCAGTACTTC
TRBJ1-2	TRBV13	NA	15	NA	CASSLGRRSTYGYTF	TGTGCCAGCAGCTTGGGGCGACGGAGCACCTATGGCTACACCTTC
TRBJ2-7	TRBV5-1	NA	15	few	CASTDSFFPPYEQYF	TGCGCCAGCACCGACAGCTTTTTCCCTCCCTACGAGCAGTACTTC
TRBJ2-1	TRBV11-2	TRBD2	12	many	CASSSAGDEQFF	TGTGCCAGCAGCTCCGCGGGGGATGAGCAGTTCTTC
TRBJ2-1	TRBV19	NA	14	NA	CASRTVGSYNEQFF	TGTGCCAGTAGGACAGTAGGCTCTTACAATGAGCAGTTCTTC
TRBJ2-3	TRBV7-2	TRBD2	16	NA	CASSSGLAGTVDTQYF	TGTGCCAGCAGCTCCGGACTAGCGGGAACTGTAGATACGCAGTATTTT
TRBJ2-7	TRBV5-1	TRBD2	14	few	CASTKRGNSYEQYF	TGCGCCAGCACCAAGCGGGGAAACTCCTACGAGCAGTACTTC
TRBJ2-7	TRBV11-2	NA	12	NA	CASSLAGASKYF	TGTGCCAGCAGCTTAGCGGGAGCCAGCAAGTACTTC
TRBJ2-7	TRBV10-3	NA	13	many	CAISQGSSYEQYF	TGTGCCATCAGTCAGGGGTCCTCCTACGAGCAGTACTTC
TRBJ1-1	TRBV29-1	NA	13	many	CSVVQTMNTEAFF	TGCAGCGTTGTCCAGACTATGAACACTGAAGCTTTCTTT
TRBJ2-6	TRBV5-1	NA	16	few	CASSIVTGSGANVLTF	TGCGCCAGCAGCATCGTCACAGGGTCTGGGGCCAACGTCCTGACTTTC
TRBJ2-6	TRBV20-1	NA	14	NA	CSARVISGANVLTF	TGCAGTGCTAGAGTCATCTCTGGGGCCAACGTCCTGACTTTC
TRBJ2-2	TRBV5-1	NA	12	few	CASNGDTGELFF	TGCGCCAGCAATGGGGACACCGGGGAGCTGTTTTTT
TRBJ1-1	TRBV14	NA	13	few	CASSFDGGTEAFF	TGTGCCAGCAGCTTCGACGGCGGCACTGAAGCTTTCTTT
TRBJ1-2	TRBV24-1	NA	14	few	CATSDPKGVSGYTF	TGTGCCACCAGTGATCCAAAGGGGGTATCCGGCTACACCTTC
TRBJ2-7	TRBV18	NA	14	NA	CASSPNPDVYEQYF	TGTGCCAGCTCACCAAACCCAGACGTTTACGAGCAGTACTTC
TRBJ2-1	TRBV20-1	TRBD2	14	NA	CSAILAGGYNEQFF	TGCAGTGCTATACTAGCGGGAGGCTACAATGAGCAGTTCTTC
TRBJ2-2	TRBV24-1	TRBD1	16	NA	CATSDFRTGLTGELFF	TGTGCCACCAGTGATTTCCGGACAGGGCTCACCGGGGAGCTGTTTTTT
TRBJ2-5	TRBV5-1	TRBD2	17	few	CASSLSRLAAPQETQYF	TGCGCCAGCAGCTTGTCGCGACTAGCGGCCCCCCAAGAGACCCAGTACTTC
TRBJ2-7	TRBV2	TRBD2	13	NA	CASSSHLAGEEYF	TGTGCCAGCAGTTCCCATCTAGCGGGGGAGGAGTACTTC
TRBJ2-5	TRBV12-3/TRBV12-4	TRBD1	16	NA	CASSLAATGWKETQYF	TGTGCCAGCAGTTTAGCCGCGACAGGGTGGAAAGAGACCCAGTACTTC
TRBJ2-7	TRBV4-1	TRBD2	14	few	CASSQELAGALQYF	TGCGCCAGCAGCCAAGAACTAGCGGGAGCACTGCAGTACTTC
TRBJ2-7	TRBV20-1	TRBD2	15	many	CSARVSTSGTYEQYF	TGCAGTGCTCGGGTCTCGACTAGCGGGACCTACGAGCAGTACTTC
TRBJ2-2	TRBV20-1	NA	15	NA	CSASRAGGYTGELFF	TGCAGTGCTAGTCGCGCAGGGGGGTACACCGGGGAGCTGTTTTTT
TRBJ2-1	TRBV20-1	TRBD2	12	NA	CSATSGRDEQFF	TGCAGTGCAACTAGCGGGAGAGATGAGCAGTTCTTC
TRBJ2-1	TRBV27	NA	13	NA	CASQGHPYNEQFF	TGTGCCAGCCAGGGGCATCCCTACAATGAGCAGTTCTTC
TRBJ2-7	TRBV27	TRBD2	17	many	CASSLSSPSGFSYEQYF	TGTGCCAGCAGTTTATCGAGCCCTAGCGGGTTCTCCTACGAGCAGTACTTC
TRBJ2-5	TRBV25-1	NA	14	few	CASSEYGREETQYF	TGTGCCAGCAGTGAATATGGTCGGGAGGAGACCCAGTACTTC